The source of this T cell receptor beta chain is a study of T cell responses to AZD1222 COVID-19 vaccine listed by TCRdb under 2021. Regarding the complete study: Because spike-specific TCR depth and breadth did not differ between the two schedules, AZD1222 recipients who got a second dose at roughly 4 weeks were pooled with those who got a second dose at roughly 12 weeks. TCR sequencing was performed for 230 to 250 trial participants, of whom around 210 were given two doses of AZD1222 and approximately 25 were given two doses of MenACWY control vaccine. Trial participants were enrolled into age subgroups of 18-55, 56-69 and 70-plus years, which contained 148, 28 and 57 TCR-sequenced participants, respectively. Study-wide findings and limitations: Reportedly, close to half of the unique spike-specific TCRs recognized epitopes lying outside the regions that are mutated in the B.1.351 and B.1.1.7 variants. Most participants were white British and females outnumbered males, and the authors suggested that clonal diversity may have been underestimated. Conclusions about previously exposed vaccinees were limited because only a handful of AZD1222 recipients were SARS-CoV-2 seropositive at baseline. After two AZD1222 doses, both the breadth and the depth of spike-specific TCRs were significantly higher than at day 0 and than in MenACWY recipients. The 56-69-year group was small, and its depth increase did not reach significance, likely because of low power. CD4 TCRs associated with the vaccine covered the entire spike protein, and the dominant responses were in regions 160-218 and 743-854. No day 14 peak-response samples were available, so repertoires were characterized only after the peak T cell response.

Deletion took 5 bases off V and 1 base off J, with a span of 16 bases between the germline ends. The CDR3, from cysteine to phenylalanine, totals 16 residues. Only the CDR3 region is kept as DNA, spanning 48 bases read in frame from base 1. The germline V gene (reference sequence) supplies CDR1 SEHNR and CDR2 FQNEAQ. The CDR3 regions of human TCRbeta chains were analyzed by immunosequencing. In the paper's pipeline: Repertoire TCRs were matched against a reference library of SARS-CoV-2-specific TCRs generated with the MIRA antigen-specificity platform. Breadth was defined as the fraction of unique TCRs that were SARS-CoV-2-associated. Depth was defined as the fraction of total T cells that were SARS-CoV-2-associated. Using the MIRA data, each spike-specific TCR was mapped to the spike region that the TCR reacts to and placed in a CD4 or CD8 class. Log10-transformed breadth and depth values were compared by one-way ANOVA with Sidak's multiple comparisons tests. Drawn from immuneACCESS, this table holds only the in-frame rearrangements with V and J called that TCRdb kept. Clones are partly lost; checked studies trace under half to an unresolved V gene and leave the rest unexplained. V and J calls and clone size are as listed in that table; D and trimming were resolved from the DNA. This sample is represented by about 130,000 clones; roughly nine tenths of them were singletons. The biggest ten clones account for approximately 2% of the sample.

Explained via the paper, the time point label denotes: baseline before first vaccination. Vaccinee samples came from UK trials COV001 and COV002, including a single-blind randomized controlled phase 2/3 trial of AZD1222 (ChAdOx1 nCoV-19) in healthy adults. For TCRbeta chain sequencing, PBMC samples from trial participants were taken at day 0 and at day 28 after the second dose. As to this clone: Its antigen remains unidentified. The sample holds no much larger clone one base away, and base qualities are not on file.

Rearrangement joined TRBV7-9 to TRBJ2-3; a weak D assignment points to TRBD2 (6 bases agree). Sequences were derived from peripheral blood, sampled on day 0 of AZD1222 vaccination. The receptor comes from an adult in good health. The nucleotide sequence is given as TGTGCCAGCAGCCCTCCGGTGCGCGGGGGCACAGATACGCAGTATTTT. Its amino acids are CASSPPVRGGTDTQYF. The CDR3 plus the reference TRBV7-9 and TRBJ2-3 genes for the other parts give the full variable domain: DTGVSQNPRHKITKRGQNVTFRCDPISEHNRLYWYRQTLGQGPEFLTYFQNEAQLEKSRLLSDRFSAERPKGSFSTLEIQRTEQGDSAMYLCASSPPVRGGTDTQYFGPGTRLTVL.